A single sample is the source of the 29 T cell receptor beta chains below, sequenced in a study of cytomegalovirus exposure and HLA in healthy donors (dated by TCRdb to the late 2010s). Libraries were made using the immunoSEQ multiplex PCR assay. The multiplex PCR relied on a mix of 60 forward primers for TCR Vbeta segments and 13 reverse primers for TCR Jbeta segments. Imported from immuneACCESS, the table was reduced by TCRdb to in-frame sequences with V and J called. These copies leave out some clones; in studies compared against another copy, an unresolved V gene accounts for under half, and the cause of the remainder is not known. The sample yields 65,000 to 85,000 clones; about 80% were counted once. 3% of the sample belongs to the ten largest clones. The sample taken for sequencing was PBMCs. The receptors originated from a man aged 50 to 59 in good health and CMV-seropositive.

CDR3 sequence (DNA): TGTGCCACGACCACAGGGGTGAGCACCGGGGAGCTGTTTTTT. It translates to CATTTGVSTGELFF. This chain uses TRBV10-3 with TRBJ2-2; 7 nucleotides agree with TRBD1. This CDR3 is built from 14 residues. The trim removed 10 bases at V and 4 bases at J, leaving 9 bases unmatched. CDR1 ENHRY and CDR2 SYGVKD come from the germline V gene.

The V call is TRBV9, the J call TRBJ2-2, with 8 bases fitting TRBD2. V shed 1 base and J 5 bases; nucleotides not matched to a gene: 13. This CDR3 has 18 residues. Germline-derived CDR1 and CDR2 are SGDLS and YYNGEE. The DNA of the CDR3 is TGTGCCAGCAGCGTAACCGACGTGGACGGGAGGGGTACCGGGGAGCTGTTTTTT. Translation gives CASSVTDVDGRGTGELFF.

V and J are TRBV7-9 and TRBJ1-6, with a tentative D call TRBD1 (6 bases). The V end was cut by 0 bases, the J end by 14 bases, with 17 bases between. The CDR3 sequence is 15 residues long. The V gene's germline CDR1 is SEHNR and CDR2 FQNEAQ (reference sequence). CDR3 in DNA: TGTGCCAGCAGCTTAGCTAGGACAGAGGATTTGGCCCTCCACTTT. It yields the protein CASSLARTEDLALHF.

The chain links TRBV11-2 to TRBJ2-1, with D possibly being TRBD2 (6 bases). Germline V gene data show CDR1 as SGHAT and CDR2 as FQNNGV. The V gene lost 7 bases and the J gene lost 4 bases, with 11 bases spanning the gap. This CDR3 region has 13 residues. CDR3 residues: CASTAAGYNEQFF. CDR3 in DNA: TGTGCCAGCACGGCGGCGGGATACAATGAGCAGTTCTTC.

The chain couples TRBV6-1 to TRBJ2-1, with TRBD1 matching over 7 bases. CDR3 length equals 14 residues. The ends lost 5 bases at V and 9 bases at J; junction bases unmatched: 10. In germline, CDR1 is MNHNS, CDR2 SASEGT. DNA for the CDR3: TGTGCCAGCAGTCCCACAGGGGTTGCGGTTGAGCAGTTCTTC. Its translation: CASSPTGVAVEQFF.

The CDR3 DNA is TGTGCCAGCAGCTTTGTGGGAGTGGCCTCGAACACCGGGGAGCTGTTTTTT. The encoded protein is CASSFVGVASNTGELFF. V and J are TRBV11-3 and TRBJ2-2; perhaps TRBD2 as D (5 bases). Looked up from germline, CDR1 is SGHNT and CDR2 is YENEEA. Trimming stripped 3 bases from V and 0 bases from J, with 14 bases between. The CDR3 loop spans 17 amino acids.

The rearrangement uses TRBV11-2 and TRBJ2-3; possible D gene TRBD2, 6 bases. CDR1 SGHAT and CDR2 FQNNGV come from the germline V gene. The CDR3 loop spans 14 amino acids. Trimming removed 1 base from V and 6 bases from J, with 11 bases in between. DNA of the CDR3: TGTGCCAGCAGCTTAGCGGGAGCATGGGATACGCAGTATTTT. The encoded protein is CASSLAGAWDTQYF.

This chain connects TRBV5-6 to TRBJ2-1, with 10 bases identical to TRBD2. This CDR3 has 15 residues. The germline V gene encodes CDR1 SGHDT and CDR2 YYEEEE. Unmatched junction bases numbered 10, after V lost 4 bases and J lost 9 bases. The CDR3 loop reads CASSELAGETSEQFF. For the CDR3, the DNA is TGTGCCAGCAGCGAGCTAGCGGGAGAAACGAGTGAGCAGTTCTTC.

The chain employs TRBV11-3 and TRBJ2-6; D uncertain. This CDR3 spans 16 amino acids. From germline, CDR1 is SGHNT and CDR2 YENEEA. The V end was cut by 5 bases, the J end by 3 bases, with 14 bases between. In nucleotides, the CDR3 is TGTGCCAGCAGCCCGCGGATGGGTGTTGGGGCCAACGTCCTGACTTTC. This gives the protein CASSPRMGVGANVLTF.

V usage is TRBV18 and J usage is TRBJ2-1; D possibly corresponds to TRBD2 (5 bases). This CDR3 is 14 amino acids long. V shed 5 bases and J shed 6 bases, with 14 bases lying between them. Germline V CDR1 and CDR2: KGHSH, LQKENI. CDR3 sequence: CASSEGVLANEQFF. CDR3 coding DNA: TGTGCCAGCTCAGAGGGCGTGTTGGCCAATGAGCAGTTCTTC. Combining the CDR3 with reference TRBV18 and TRBJ2-1 gives the whole variable domain NAGVMQNPRHLVRRRGQEARLRCSPMKGHSHVYWYRQLPEEGLKFMVYLQKENIIDESGMPKERFSAEFPKEGPSILRIQQVVRGDSAAYFCASSEGVLANEQFFGPGTRLTVL.

V usage is TRBV6-4 and J usage is TRBJ2-4, with no clear D. Germline assignment: CDR1 MRHNA and CDR2 SNTAGT. The V end lost 4 bases, the J end lost 6 bases, and 7 bases lay between the germline ends. The CDR3 sequence is 12 residues long. The CDR3 sequence is CASSGAGNIQYF. CDR3 sequence (DNA): TGTGCCAGCAGTGGGGCAGGAAACATTCAGTACTTC.

The J gene is TRBJ2-2, the V gene TRBV6-5; 10 nucleotides align to TRBD2. This CDR3 is built from 15 residues. The germline V gene has CDR1 MNHEY and CDR2 SVGAGI. V was pared by 6 bases and J by 5 bases, with 6 bases of the junction left unmatched. CDR3 DNA sequence: TGTGCCAGCAGAGACCTAGCGGGAGCGACCGGGGAGCTGTTTTTT. This sequence encodes CASRDLAGATGELFF.

This clone is termed large. The rearrangement links TRBV10-3 to TRBJ1-2, with D unclear. This CDR3 has 15 amino acids. Germline CDR1 reads ENHRY; CDR2 reads SYGVKD. The V gene lost 2 bases and the J gene lost 6 bases, with 16 bases spanning the gap. Here the CDR3 DNA reads TGTGCCATCAGTGAGGCAGAGGCCGTCGGAGATGGCTACACCTTC. Its protein is CAISEAEAVGDGYTF.

The V gene is TRBV9, the J gene TRBJ2-1; D may be TRBD2 (5 bases). Germline assignment: CDR1 SGDLS and CDR2 YYNGEE. This CDR3 comprises 15 residues. Trimming removed 0 bases at V and 5 bases at J, with 12 bases between. Written as DNA, the CDR3 is TGTGCCAGCAGCGTAGCCCCGGGAACCCACAATGAGCAGTTCTTC. This sequence encodes CASSVAPGTHNEQFF. Full variable domain (rest looked up from reference TRBV9 and TRBJ2-1): DSGVTQTPKHLITATGQRVTLRCSPRSGDLSVYWYQQSLDQGLQFLIQYYNGEERAKGNILERFSAQQFPDLHSELNLSSLELGDSALYFCASSVAPGTHNEQFFGPGTRLTVL.

The rearrangement links TRBV4-1 to TRBJ2-5; D might be TRBD2 (5 bases). This CDR3 has 16 residues. The germline gives CDR1 MGHRA, CDR2 YSYEKL. The V and J ends lost 0 bases and 7 bases respectively, with 18 bases between them. CDR3: CASSQDGSELGGTQYF. In DNA form, the CDR3 reads TGCGCCAGCAGCCAAGATGGGAGCGAGCTGGGCGGGACCCAGTACTTC.

The chain is built from TRBV4-3 and TRBJ2-5; 7 bases are shared with TRBD2. The trim removed 2 bases at V and 3 bases at J, leaving 9 bases unmatched. The germline CDR1 and CDR2 sequences are LGHNA and YSLEER. The CDR3 contains 16 residues. Here the CDR3 reads CASSQSRGAGEETQYF. The CDR3, as DNA: TGCGCCAGCAGCCAATCCCGCGGGGCGGGAGAAGAGACCCAGTACTTC.

The count of this clone is one. The J gene is TRBJ2-3, the V gene TRBV9, with 10 bases fitting TRBD2. Trimming removed 4 bases from V and 0 bases from J; junction bases left unmatched: 17. The CDR3 totals 20 residues. Per germline, CDR1 SGDLS and CDR2 YYNGEE. The CDR3 DNA sequence: TGTGCCAGCAGCCCTGAACTAGCCCCTAGCGGGAGTTGGAGCACAGATACGCAGTATTTT. It encodes CASSPELAPSGSWSTDTQYF.

The rearrangement joins TRBV19 to TRBJ2-6; TRBD1 is a possible D gene (5 bases). Germline values: CDR1 LNHDA, CDR2 SQIVND (reference sequence). The V end lost 4 bases, the J end lost 6 bases, and 16 bases lay between the germline ends. This CDR3 is 16 amino acids long. CDR3 DNA sequence: TGTGCCAGTAGTAGCTCCCCGCAGGGCGCGGCCAACGTCCTGACTTTC. It encodes CASSSSPQGAANVLTF.

V is TRBV5-6 and J is TRBJ1-1; D is undetermined. Germline CDR1 is SGHDT and CDR2 is YYEEEE. The ends were cut back, 0 bases at V and 4 bases at J, with 10 bases in the middle. CDR3 size: 14 residues. CDR3 coding DNA: TGTGCCAGCAGCTTGGGAGCGCCGGGCACTGAAGCTTTCTTT. The encoded protein is CASSLGAPGTEAFF.

The V and J genes are TRBV11-3 and TRBJ2-7, with 9 bases fitting TRBD1. CDR3 size: 15 residues. CDR1 and CDR2 (germline): SGHNT, YENEEA. The trim removed 5 bases at V and 2 bases at J, leaving 7 bases unmatched. The CDR3 region is CASSAYGTGPYEQYF. The CDR3 DNA is TGTGCCAGCAGCGCATACGGGACAGGGCCCTACGAGCAGTACTTC. Full variable domain (missing parts from reference TRBV11-3 and TRBJ2-7): EAGVVQSPRYKIIEKKQPVAFWCNPISGHNTLYWYLQNLGQGPELLIRYENEEAVDDSQLPKDRFSAERLKGVDSTLKIQPAELGDSAVYLCASSAYGTGPYEQYFGPGTRLTVT.

The rearrangement links TRBV19 to TRBJ2-2; TRBD2 matches at 10 bases. After removal of 8 bases from V and 3 bases from J, the junction contained 9 bases not matched to a gene. The CDR3 contains 16 residues. Germline assignment: CDR1 LNHDA and CDR2 SQIVND (reference sequence). The CDR3 DNA is TGTGCCAGTCTACCCAGCGGGAGGGCCGACACCGGGGAGCTGTTTTTT. This encodes CASLPSGRADTGELFF.

In DNA form, the CDR3 reads TGTGCCTGGAGCCGGTTACAGGGAACTTCCTATGGCTACACCTTC. Its protein product is CAWSRLQGTSYGYTF. The chain combines TRBV30 with TRBJ1-2; perhaps TRBD1 as D (6 bases). The CDR3 loop spans 15 amino acids. Germline lookup yields CDR1 GTSNPN and CDR2 SVGIG (reference sequence). V gave up 3 bases and J gave up 4 bases, with 18 bases separating them.

This chain uses TRBV25-1 with TRBJ1-1; 9 bases are a match to TRBD1. The V segment lost 1 base and the J segment 7 bases; nucleotides outside the gene matches: 7. Germline assignment: CDR1 MGHDK and CDR2 SYGVNS. This CDR3 spans 15 amino acids. The CDR3, as DNA: TGTGCCAGCAGTGAATTGGGGACAGGGCTGATTGAAGCTTTCTTT. It translates to CASSELGTGLIEAFF.

This chain connects TRBV7-3 to TRBJ2-3; 7 nucleotides line up with TRBD2. CDR3 length equals 15 residues. The trim removed 1 base at V and 4 bases at J, leaving 5 bases unmatched. Germline V gene sequence: CDR1 SGHTA, CDR2 FQGTGA. The CDR3 spells CASSLSGSVADTQYF. As DNA, the CDR3 is TGTGCCAGCAGCTTAAGCGGGAGCGTTGCAGATACGCAGTATTTT.

This sequence joins TRBV11-3 and TRBJ1-2; perhaps TRBD1 as D (5 bases). V lost 3 bases to trimming and J lost 4 bases, with 15 bases between them. The CDR3 spans 15 residues. Germline V gene sequence: CDR1 SGHNT, CDR2 YENEEA. The CDR3 DNA is TGTGCCAGCAGCTTGGGTGAACAGGATCCCTATGGCTACACCTTC. This encodes CASSLGEQDPYGYTF.

The chain combines TRBV11-2 with TRBJ2-1; TRBD2 agrees at 7 bases. The germline CDR1 and CDR2 sequences are SGHAT and FQNNGV. The CDR3 is 15 residues long. Trimming took 1 base from V and 9 from J; bases not matched to a gene: 9. The CDR3 region is CASSLGVGGPGEQFF. The CDR3 DNA sequence: TGTGCCAGCAGCTTAGGGGTGGGAGGGCCGGGTGAGCAGTTCTTC.

The rearrangement joins TRBV18 to TRBJ1-1, with 7 bases fitting TRBD1. CDR3 length equals 15 residues. The V gene's germline CDR1 is KGHSH and CDR2 LQKENI. Trimming at V came to 1 base and at J to 3 bases, leaving 5 bases not matched to a gene. This CDR3 reads CASSPRTGSDTEAFF. The CDR3 DNA reads as TGTGCCAGCTCACCACGGACAGGTTCGGACACTGAAGCTTTCTTT.

The chain has TRBV11-1 and TRBJ2-2, with TRBD1 matching over 9 bases. Germline CDR1 is SGHAT and CDR2 is FQDESV (reference sequence). The CDR3 runs to 16 residues. With V trimmed by 4 bases and J by 5 bases, 8 bases remained unmatched. The CDR3 nucleotides read TGTGCCAGCAGCTCGCCGGGACAGGGCCCTACCGGGGAGCTGTTTTTT. Translated: CASSSPGQGPTGELFF.

This clone was seen only once. The chain employs TRBV10-3 and TRBJ1-5, with 7 bases fitting TRBD1. V dropped 1 base and J dropped 2; count of bases not matched to a gene: 2. The CDR3 is made up of 15 amino acids. Germline assignment: CDR1 ENHRY and CDR2 SYGVKD. CDR3 nucleotide sequence: TGTGCCATCAGTGAGTATACAGGGGGCAATCAGCCCCAGCATTTT. It encodes CAISEYTGGNQPQHF.